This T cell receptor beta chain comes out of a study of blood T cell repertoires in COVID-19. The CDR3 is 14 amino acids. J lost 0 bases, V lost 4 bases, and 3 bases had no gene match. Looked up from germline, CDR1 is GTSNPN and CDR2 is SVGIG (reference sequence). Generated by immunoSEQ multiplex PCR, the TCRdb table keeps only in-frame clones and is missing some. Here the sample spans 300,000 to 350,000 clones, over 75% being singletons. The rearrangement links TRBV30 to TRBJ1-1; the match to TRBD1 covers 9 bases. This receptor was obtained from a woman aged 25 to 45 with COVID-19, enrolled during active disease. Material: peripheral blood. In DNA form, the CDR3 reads TGTGCCTGGAAAAACAGGGGGCTGAACACTGAAGCTTTCTTT. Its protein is CAWKNRGLNTEAFF.